This TCR beta chain was captured in a study of CD8+CD57+ T cells in acquired aplastic anemia. Regarding the study as a whole: Patients and healthy controls showed no significant CD8+ Simpson's diversity difference.

There are 16 residues in the CDR3. Germline V gene data show CDR1 as MGHDK and CDR2 as SYGVNS. Trimming left V 3 bases short and J 7 bases short, with 19 bases between. According to the study, genomic DNA was the template for TCR beta VDJ and CDR3 profiling. TCRdb reprocessed the reads with MiXCR, giving one entry per CDR3 protein. The sample has 250,000 to 350,000 distinct CDR3 sequences, 50% to 70% seen once; the top ten hold 7% to 9%. On this clonotype itself: What it binds is not known.

The chain employs TRBV25-1 and TRBJ2-1; D unclear. Input material: sorted CD4+, CD8+, or CD8+CD57+ T cells (not recorded which) from PBMCs. The receptor's source is a human donor with severe aplastic anemia or a healthy control (not recorded which). This CDR3 reads CASSDEDPSRWNEQFF. The CDR3 coding sequence is TGTGCCAGCAGTGATGAGGACCCGAGCCGTTGGAATGAGCAGTTCTTC.